This T cell receptor beta chain was found in a study of blood T cell repertoires in COVID-19. This CDR3 region has 16 residues. Unmatched junction bases numbered 4, after V lost 0 bases and J lost 2 bases. The V gene's germline CDR1 is LGHNA and CDR2 YSLEER. The assay was immunoSEQ multiplex PCR, and TCRdb's table has in-frame clones only and misses some. Of 100,000 to 150,000 clones in the sample, 90% to 95% were seen once. V is TRBV4-3 and J is TRBJ2-3; 8 nucleotides match TRBD2. This TCR came from a man in his forties or fifties with COVID-19, enrolled during active disease. Sequenced material: peripheral blood. CDR3 nucleotide sequence: TGCGCCAGCAGCCAAGAGACTAGCGCGTTCACAGATACGCAGTATTTT. Translated: CASSQETSAFTDTQYF.